This TCR beta chain originates from a study of blood T cell repertoires in COVID-19. Turning to the study itself: Nucleic acid was either cDNA or gDNA, and it came from T cells, B-cell-depleted T cells, or PBMCs.

Authors' analysis steps: Counts of nucleated cells, estimated from reference gene primer amplification, were obtained. Sequencing was performed with immunoSEQ multiplex PCR; in TCRdb, only in-frame clones are kept and a portion is missing. For V, J and clone size, that table is used; D and trimming come from the DNA. Altogether about 220,000 clones are present, about 81% being singletons, with the ten largest covering 5.2%. V lost 8 bases and J 0 bases, leaving 8 bases between the germline ends. In germline, CDR1 is ENHRY, CDR2 SYGVKD. The CDR3 runs 12 residues. The Seattle patients, enrolled during active infection, were followed longitudinally.

The chain links TRBV10-3 to TRBJ2-7, with no clear D. This clonotype was sampled from a woman aged 70-85 years with COVID-19, enrolled during active disease. The sequenced sample consisted of peripheral blood. CDR3 region: CAIARSSYEQYF. In nucleotides, the CDR3 is TGTGCCATCGCCCGGAGCTCCTACGAGCAGTACTTC.